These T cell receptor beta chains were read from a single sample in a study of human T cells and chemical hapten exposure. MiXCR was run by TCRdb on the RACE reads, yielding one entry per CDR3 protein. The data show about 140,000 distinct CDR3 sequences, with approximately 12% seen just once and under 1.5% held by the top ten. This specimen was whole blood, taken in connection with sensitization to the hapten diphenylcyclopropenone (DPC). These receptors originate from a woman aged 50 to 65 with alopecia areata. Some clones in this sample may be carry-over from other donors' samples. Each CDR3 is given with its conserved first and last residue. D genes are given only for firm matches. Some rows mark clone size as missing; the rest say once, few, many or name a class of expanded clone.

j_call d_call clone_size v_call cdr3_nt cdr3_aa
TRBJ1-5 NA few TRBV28 TGTGCCAGCAGTTTACCTGGTTCCCGCGATCAGCCCCAGCATTTT CASSLPGSRDQPQHF
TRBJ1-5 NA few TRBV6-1 TGTGCCAGCAGTGAAGGGCCAGGGCAGGCAAGTAGGAATCAGCCCCAGCATTTT CASSEGPGQASRNQPQHF
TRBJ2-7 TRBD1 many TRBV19 TGTGCCAGCCGGGACAGGGCCTCCTACGAGCAGTACTTC CASRDRASYEQYF
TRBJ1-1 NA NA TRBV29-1 TGCAGCGTTGAACAGGGAATCGGTGAAGCTTTCTTT CSVEQGIGEAFF
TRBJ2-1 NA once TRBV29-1 TGCAGCGTTGAACCCAGGTCGGGGTACAAGCAGTTCTTC CSVEPRSGYKQFF
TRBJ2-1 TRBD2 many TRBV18 TGTGCCAGCTCACCATTAGCGGGAGGGCGCGACAATGAGCAGTTCTTC CASSPLAGGRDNEQFF
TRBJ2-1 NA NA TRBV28 TGTGCCAGCAGTTCGTTGGGGGAGCAGTTCTTC CASSSLGEQFF
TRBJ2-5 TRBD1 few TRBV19 TGTGCCAGTAGTATAGGGTCCGGCAGGGGGCCTTCGGAGACCCAGTACTTC CASSIGSGRGPSETQYF
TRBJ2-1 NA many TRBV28 TGTGCCAGCAGTCCGCTCAGGGGAGGGATCGGGCCCTACAATGAGCAGTTCTTC CASSPLRGGIGPYNEQFF
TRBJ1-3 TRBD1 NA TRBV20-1 TGCAGTGCTAGGTCCCATCCCGGGACAGGGGAGACTGGAAACACCATATATTTT CSARSHPGTGETGNTIYF
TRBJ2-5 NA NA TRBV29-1 TGCAGCGTTGGGGATGTGGGGTTAGGAGGGGAGACCCAGTACTTC CSVGDVGLGGETQYF
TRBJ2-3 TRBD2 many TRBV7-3 TGTGCCAGCAGCCCCAATCTAGCGGGGGGGGCAGATACGCAGTATTTT CASSPNLAGGADTQYF
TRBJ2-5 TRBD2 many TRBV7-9 TGTGCCAGCAGCTTAGCGATCGGGAGGGAAGAGACCCAGTACTTC CASSLAIGREETQYF
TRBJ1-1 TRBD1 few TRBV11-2 TGTGCCAGCAGCTGGGGGACAGGGGTCACTGAAGCTTTCTTT CASSWGTGVTEAFF
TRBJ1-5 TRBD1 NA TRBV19 TGTGCCAGTACCCGACAGGGAGGACAGCCCCAGCATTTT CASTRQGGQPQHF
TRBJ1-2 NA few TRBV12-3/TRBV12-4 TGTGCCAGCAGTTTGTGGGGCTATGGCTACACCTTC CASSLWGYGYTF
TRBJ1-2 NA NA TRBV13 TGTGCCAGCAGCTTAGAAGGGCGGGCAGGGGTTAACTATGGCTACACCTTC CASSLEGRAGVNYGYTF
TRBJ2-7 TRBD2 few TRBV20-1 TGCAGTGCTAAAAGGCGGGAGACCGAGCAGTACTTC CSAKRRETEQYF
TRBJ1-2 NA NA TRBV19 TGTGCCAGTAGTATAGTCGGGGTGAACTATGGCTACACCTTC CASSIVGVNYGYTF
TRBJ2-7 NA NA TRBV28 TGTGCCAGCAGCCCCCGACAGGTTTCGTACGAGCAGTACTTC CASSPRQVSYEQYF
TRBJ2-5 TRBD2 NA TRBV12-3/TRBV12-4 TGTGCCAGCAGTTTGGCTAGCGGGGAAGAGACCCAGTACTTC CASSLASGEETQYF
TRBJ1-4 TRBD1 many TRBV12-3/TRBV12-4 TGTGCCAGCAGCCCAGGGGGCGGCCGGGGGAATGAAAAACTGTTTTTT CASSPGGGRGNEKLFF
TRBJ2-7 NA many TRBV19 TGTGCCAGTAGTACCCTCCGGCAGCCCTACGAGCAGTACTTC CASSTLRQPYEQYF
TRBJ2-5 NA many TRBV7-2 TGTGCCAGCAGCTTAGCGGGACACCACCAAGAGACCCAGTACTTC CASSLAGHHQETQYF
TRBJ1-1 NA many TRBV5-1 TGCGCCAGCAGCTTGGATGGGGCCACTGAAGCTTTCTTT CASSLDGATEAFF
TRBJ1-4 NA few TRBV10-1 TGCGCCAGCACCGAATCCCCCGTTGCAACTAATGAAAAACTGTTTTTT CASTESPVATNEKLFF
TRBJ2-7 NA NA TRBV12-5 TGTGCTAGTGGTTTGGGTGGCTACGAGCAGTACTTC CASGLGGYEQYF
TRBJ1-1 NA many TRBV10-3 TGTGCCATCAGTCAGGGGAACACTGAAGCTTTCTTT CAISQGNTEAFF
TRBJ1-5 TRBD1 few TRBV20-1 TGCAGTGCTAGAGATTCTAACACGGGACAGGGGCAGCATTTT CSARDSNTGQGQHF
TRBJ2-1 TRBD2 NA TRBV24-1 TGTGCCACGCGACTAGCGGGAGGCAATGAACAGTTCTTC CATRLAGGNEQFF
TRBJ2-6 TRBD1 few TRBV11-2 TGTGCCAGCAGCTTAACCGGGACAGGGGGCTTTGGGGCCAACGTCCTGACTTTC CASSLTGTGGFGANVLTF
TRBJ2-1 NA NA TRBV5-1 TGCGCCAGCAGCTTGGGGGTTGGACGGAATCGCCCCGATGAGCAGTTCTTC CASSLGVGRNRPDEQFF
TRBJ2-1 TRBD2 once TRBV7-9 TGTGCCAGCAACCGACCAGGCCTAGCGGGAGAGGAGCAGTTCTTC CASNRPGLAGEEQFF
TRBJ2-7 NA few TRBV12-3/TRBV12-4 TGTGCCAGCAGCCGGGGGCATCTCTACGAGCAGTACTTC CASSRGHLYEQYF
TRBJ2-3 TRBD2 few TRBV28 TGTGCCAGCAGTTCAGACCCCGGGACTAGCGGGACAGATACGCAGTATTTT CASSSDPGTSGTDTQYF
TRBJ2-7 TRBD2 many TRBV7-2 TGTGCCAGCAGCGCCGGGACTAGCGGGAGGGCCGGGTACGAGCAGTACTTC CASSAGTSGRAGYEQYF
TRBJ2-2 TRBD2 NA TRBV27 TGTGCCAGCAGTCCCGTGGCACCTAGCGGGGGGTCCGGGGAGCTGTTTTTT CASSPVAPSGGSGELFF
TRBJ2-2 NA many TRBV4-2 TGTGCCAGCAGCTCGCGCGGAACCGGGGAGCTGTTTTTT CASSSRGTGELFF
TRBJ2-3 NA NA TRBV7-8 TGTGCCAGCAGCCCTAGCGAGACTTCCACAGATACGCAGTATTTT CASSPSETSTDTQYF
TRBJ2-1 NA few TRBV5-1 TGCGCCAGCAGCTTGCGGGAATCCTACAATGAGCAGTTCTTC CASSLRESYNEQFF
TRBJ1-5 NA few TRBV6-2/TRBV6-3 TGTGCCAGCAGTATACAGGGAGGGGGTAGGGGAAGCAATCAGCCCCAGCATTTT CASSIQGGGRGSNQPQHF
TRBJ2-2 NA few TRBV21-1 TGTGCCAGCAGCAAAGAGGCTAGCGGGAGGGCCACCGGGGAGCTGTTTTTT CASSKEASGRATGELFF
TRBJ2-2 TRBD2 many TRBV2 TGTGCCAGCAACGATGGCGGGAGGGCCGGAACCGGGGAGCTGTTTTTT CASNDGGRAGTGELFF
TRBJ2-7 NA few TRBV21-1 TGTGCCAGCAGCAAACTTTCACCAGGGGTAAGGAGTTACGAGCAGTACTTC CASSKLSPGVRSYEQYF
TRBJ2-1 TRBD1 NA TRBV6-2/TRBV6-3 TGTGCCAGCATTCCCCGGACAGGGGACTACAATGAGCAGTTCTTC CASIPRTGDYNEQFF
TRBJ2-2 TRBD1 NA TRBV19 TGTGCCAGTAGTCCAGGGACAGCCCTCCCCGGGGAGCTGTTTTTT CASSPGTALPGELFF
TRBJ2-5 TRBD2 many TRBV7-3 TGTGCCAGCAGCCAGAGCGGGAGGGCCGAGACCCAGTACTTC CASSQSGRAETQYF
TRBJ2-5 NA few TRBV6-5 TGTGCCAGCAGCAAGGCGTGGCTGGAGACCCAGTACTTC CASSKAWLETQYF
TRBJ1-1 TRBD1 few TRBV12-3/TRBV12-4 TGTGCCAGCAGTCTGGACAGGGGGGCTTTCTTT CASSLDRGAFF
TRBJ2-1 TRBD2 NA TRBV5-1 TGCGCCAGCAGCAATCGCGCTAGCGGTCAAGCAGGGAATGAGCAGTTCTTC CASSNRASGQAGNEQFF
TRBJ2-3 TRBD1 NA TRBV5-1 TGCGCCAGCAGCTTCACAGGACAGGGACCGACAGATACGCAGTATTTT CASSFTGQGPTDTQYF